This entry features one T cell receptor beta chain sequence. The sample is drawn from a study of T cells expressing NK-cell markers. Germline assignment: CDR1 MNHEY and CDR2 SMNVEV (reference sequence). The CDR3 spans 15 residues. TCRdb re-called the 5' RACE reads; one entry per CDR3 protein, DNA not given. The sample totals 150,000 to 180,000 distinct CDR3 sequences. The gene calls are TRBV27 and TRBJ2-2; TCRdb's D call, TRBD2, is unchecked because there is no DNA. Sequencing was done on a sample of blood T cells: a sorted CD56 or NKG2C T cell subset, CD4+ or CD8+ T cells, or bulk PBMC T cells (not recorded which). The sequence came from a woman aged 50 to 60 in good health. CDR3 amino acids: CASSSIAGVVGELFF.